The clone carrying this TCR beta chain was picked up many times. This sample was included in a study of human T cells and chemical hapten exposure. MiXCR, applied by TCRdb to the RACE reads, yields one record per CDR3 protein. The sample consists of 350,000 to 400,000 distinct CDR3 sequences, about 6.9% of them appearing once. As for time point: patch test 2, 6 weeks after DPC sensitization. Regarding treatment: therapeutic diphenylcyclopropenone sensitization with weekly scalp DPC. Germline assignment: CDR1 DFQATT and CDR2 SNEGSKA (reference sequence). The length of the CDR3 is 13 residues. V gave up 5 bases and J gave up 2 bases, with 12 bases separating them.

The J gene is TRBJ1-2, the V gene TRBV20-1; D not resolved. This sequence was found in a young woman with alopecia areata. Some clones in this sample may be carry-over from other donors' samples. Sequences were derived from whole blood, sampled in connection with sensitization to the hapten diphenylcyclopropenone (DPC). CDR3 region: CSAPDPMNYGYTF. As DNA, the CDR3 is TGCAGTGCTCCGGACCCAATGAACTATGGCTACACCTTC.